Each of the 26 T cell receptor beta chains below was sequenced from the same sample in a study of blood T cell repertoires in COVID-19. TCRdb's table, derived via immunoSEQ multiplex PCR, lists solely in-frame clones and lacks some. The top ten clones hold about 13% of a sample with approximately 85,000 clones, approximately 78% of them seen once. The sequenced sample was peripheral blood. These receptors originate from a human donor in a cohort sampled during active COVID-19.

This clone was seen once. V is TRBV7-2 and J is TRBJ2-7, with D possibly TRBD1 on 5 matching bases. CDR3 length equals 14 residues. Between the trimmed V and J ends, which lost 1 base and 3 bases, there was a span of 10 bases. Germline CDR1 and CDR2: SGHTA and FQGNSA. The chain's CDR3 is CASSLEGHLYEQYF. DNA for the CDR3: TGTGCCAGCAGCTTAGAAGGACACCTCTACGAGCAGTACTTC.

This clone is judged medium-sized. The chain recombines TRBV3-1 (or the pseudogene TRBV3-2) with TRBJ2-4; TRBD1 matches at 8 bases. V lost 4 bases to trimming and J lost 5 bases; unmatched junction nucleotides: 1. From germline, CDR1 is LGHDT and CDR2 YNNKEL (reference sequence). The CDR3 spans 13 residues. CDR3 coding DNA: TGTGCCAGCAGCCGGACAGGGCAAAACATTCAGTACTTC. Its protein is CASSRTGQNIQYF.

V gene TRBV5-4 combines with J gene TRBJ2-3, with TRBD2 as a possible D gene (5 bases). V lost 4 bases and J 3 bases, leaving 12 bases between the germline ends. The CDR3 extends over 14 amino acids. Germline CDR1 reads SGHNT; CDR2 reads YYREEE (reference sequence). The DNA for the CDR3 is TGTGCCAGCAGCACAACTAGTAGGACAGATACGCAGTATTTT. Protein sequence: CASSTTSRTDTQYF.

The chain combines TRBV7-8 with TRBJ1-1, with TRBD1 identical over 7 bases. CDR1 and CDR2 from the germline V gene are SGHVS and FQNEAQ. V shed 2 bases and J 6 bases; nucleotides not matched to a gene: 12. The CDR3 extends over 16 amino acids. CDR3 nucleotide sequence: TGTGCCAGCAGCTTAACCTCTACGACAGGGCGGGCTGAAGCTTTCTTT. It encodes CASSLTSTTGRAEAFF.

V and J are TRBV28 and TRBJ2-3; D may be TRBD2 (6 bases). Germline values: CDR1 MDHEN, CDR2 SYDVKM. V gave up 6 bases and J gave up 0 bases, with 19 bases separating them. There are 17 residues in the CDR3. The CDR3 nucleotides are TGTGCCAGCAGGGGAGGAAGGGGAGGTTTTAGCACAGATACGCAGTATTTT. It encodes CASRGGRGGFSTDTQYF.

J is TRBJ1-4 and V is TRBV5-1; D is unclear. The CDR3 consists of 13 residues. CDR1 is SGHRS and CDR2 is YFSETQ in the germline V gene. Trimming removed 4 bases at V and 6 bases at J, with 10 bases between. CDR3: CASSTAADEKLFF. The CDR3 nucleotides read TGCGCCAGCAGCACGGCTGCGGATGAAAAACTGTTTTTT.

J is TRBJ2-2 and V is TRBV6-5; 12 bases line up with TRBD2. The ends lost 6 bases at V and 2 bases at J; junction bases unmatched: 1. In germline, CDR1 is MNHEY, CDR2 SVGAGI. The CDR3 runs to 15 residues. The CDR3 sequence: CASRLAGGNTGELFF. CDR3 nucleotide sequence: TGTGCCAGCAGACTAGCGGGGGGCAACACCGGGGAGCTGTTTTTT.

The V and J genes are TRBV15 and TRBJ2-1, with a tentative D call TRBD2 (6 bases). Deletions cut 5 bases from V and 10 bases from J, with 18 bases between. CDR3 size: 14 residues. CDR1 and CDR2 from the germline V gene are LNHNV and YYDKDF (reference sequence). The CDR3 DNA reads as TGTGCCACCAGCCCTCCCGGACTATCCCGGGAGCAGTTCTTC. It is translated as CATSPPGLSREQFF.

Only a few counts were recorded for this clone. V is TRBV9 and J is TRBJ2-7; maybe TRBD1 (5 bases). The CDR3 totals 13 residues. V lost 3 bases, J lost 4 bases, and 11 bases lay in between. Germline V gene data show CDR1 as SGDLS and CDR2 as YYNGEE. CDR3 residues: CASSAQGVYEQYF. For the CDR3, the DNA is TGTGCCAGCAGCGCCCAGGGTGTGTACGAGCAGTACTTC.

The chain carries TRBV9 and TRBJ1-2, with TRBD1 matching 7 bases. The germline V gene encodes CDR1 SGDLS and CDR2 YYNGEE. The V gene end was trimmed by 3 bases and the J gene end by 0 bases; junction bases not matched to a gene: 2. This CDR3 region has 14 residues. The CDR3 region is CASSATGSNYGYTF. The DNA of the CDR3 is TGTGCCAGCAGCGCGACAGGGTCTAACTATGGCTACACCTTC.

This clone was detected a few times. The chain is built from TRBV24-1 and TRBJ2-2, with 9 bases identical to TRBD2. Germline CDR1 and CDR2: KGHDR and SFDVKD. The trim removed 4 bases at V and 1 base at J, leaving 3 bases unmatched. The CDR3 is made up of 16 amino acids. CDR3 DNA: TGTGCCACCAGTGACCCACTAGCGGGGAACACCGGGGAGCTGTTTTTT. As protein: CATSDPLAGNTGELFF.

The chain combines TRBV5-1 with TRBJ2-7; 8 bases match TRBD1. The germline V gene encodes CDR1 SGHRS and CDR2 YFSETQ. Trimming at V came to 6 bases and at J to 3 bases, leaving 2 bases not matched to a gene. The CDR3 covers 12 residues. The CDR3 loop reads CASTGQGYEQYF. The CDR3 coding sequence is TGCGCCAGCACAGGACAGGGCTACGAGCAGTACTTC.

This clone was recorded only once. The CDR3 sequence: CAWSVPRRQNTEAFF. As DNA, the CDR3 is TGTGCCTGGAGTGTACCAAGGCGGCAGAACACTGAAGCTTTCTTT. V gene TRBV30 combines with J gene TRBJ1-1; D not resolved. The CDR3 loop spans 15 amino acids. The germline gives CDR1 GTSNPN, CDR2 SVGIG (reference sequence). Trimming cost V 0 bases and J 1 base, with 12 bases left between them. Filled out from reference TRBV30 and TRBJ1-1, the complete variable domain reads SQTIHQWPATLVQPVGSPLSLECTVEGTSNPNLYWYRQAAGRGLQLLFYSVGIGQISSEVPQNLSASRPQDRQFILSSKKLLLSDSGFYLCAWSVPRRQNTEAFFGQGTRLTVV.

A few counts support this clone. The chain uses TRBV30 and TRBJ1-2; D gene unclear. The germline CDR1 and CDR2 sequences are GTSNPN and SVGIG (reference sequence). This CDR3 comprises 14 residues. Trimming pared 1 base from V and 5 bases from J, leaving 14 bases between. CDR3 loop: CAWSEWTDYYGYTF. CDR3 DNA sequence: TGTGCCTGGAGTGAGTGGACTGATTATTATGGCTACACCTTC.

The CDR3 DNA is TGTGCCAGCAGTAGCTGGGCCGGCAGGCAGTTCTTC. It encodes CASSSWAGRQFF. V gene TRBV6-2 or TRBV6-3 combines with J gene TRBJ2-1; no clear D. Germline lookup yields CDR1 MNHEY and CDR2 SVGEGT. This CDR3 comprises 12 residues. With 5 bases removed from V and 12 bases from J, the gap between germline ends came to 14 bases.

This rearrangement joins TRBV30 to TRBJ1-2; possible D gene TRBD1, 5 bases. Looked up from germline, CDR1 is GTSNPN and CDR2 is SVGIG (reference sequence). The CDR3 covers 13 residues. Trimming pared 2 bases from V and 5 bases from J, leaving 12 bases between. The CDR3 coding sequence is TGTGCCTGGAGTCCGACGCGGGGGTATGGCTACACCTTC. Its protein is CAWSPTRGYGYTF.

DNA for the CDR3: TGTGCCAGCAGCTTAGAGGCGGGGGGTACAGATACGCAGTATTTT. Translation gives CASSLEAGGTDTQYF. The chain carries TRBV7-3 and TRBJ2-3; TRBD2 matches 8 bases. The germline V gene encodes CDR1 SGHTA and CDR2 FQGTGA. V gave up 2 bases and J gave up 3 bases; unmatched junction bases: 4. This CDR3 has 15 amino acids. The whole variable domain, remainder taken from reference TRBV7-3 and TRBJ2-3, is GAGVSQTPSNKVTEKGKYVELRCDPISGHTALYWYRQSLGQGPEFLIYFQGTGAADDSGLPNDRFFAVRPEGSVSTLKIQRTERGDSAVYLCASSLEAGGTDTQYFGPGTRLTVL.

This chain connects TRBV6-5 to TRBJ1-1; D may be TRBD1 (5 bases). V lost 5 bases, J lost 0 bases, and 10 bases lay in between. Germline CDR1 and CDR2: MNHEY and SVGAGI. The length of the CDR3 is 14 residues. CDR3 DNA: TGTGCCAGCAGTCCCGGACACATGAACACTGAAGCTTTCTTT. This gives the protein CASSPGHMNTEAFF.

V is TRBV28 and J is TRBJ1-5, with TRBD1 matching 8 bases. The trim removed 2 bases at V and 3 bases at J, leaving 3 bases unmatched. Looked up from germline, CDR1 is MDHEN and CDR2 is SYDVKM. The CDR3 has 15 residues. The CDR3 here is CASSLRQGNNQPQHF. DNA for the CDR3: TGTGCCAGCAGTTTAAGACAGGGGAACAATCAGCCCCAGCATTTT.

The chain couples TRBV18 to TRBJ2-6; no reliable D call. The CDR3 has 14 amino acids. Per the germline V gene, CDR1 is KGHSH and CDR2 is LQKENI. Trimming took 3 bases from V and 0 from J, leaving 3 bases between them. The CDR3 bases are TGTGCCAGCTCACCCCTCTCTGGGGCCAACGTCCTGACTTTC. Residues: CASSPLSGANVLTF.

This chain connects TRBV18 to TRBJ1-1; a possible D gene is TRBD1 (6 bases). This CDR3 has 15 amino acids. Deletions cut 3 bases from V and 1 base from J, with 12 bases between. Germline assignment: CDR1 KGHSH and CDR2 LQKENI. CDR3 protein: CASSPSRTENTEAFF. The CDR3 DNA reads TGTGCCAGCTCACCTTCTAGGACAGAGAACACTGAAGCTTTCTTT. Variable domain in full (rest from reference TRBV18 and TRBJ1-1): NAGVMQNPRHLVRRRGQEARLRCSPMKGHSHVYWYRQLPEEGLKFMVYLQKENIIDESGMPKERFSAEFPKEGPSILRIQQVVRGDSAAYFCASSPSRTENTEAFFGQGTRLTVV.

The V gene is TRBV27, the J gene TRBJ2-2; 8 nucleotides line up with TRBD1. In germline, CDR1 is MNHEY, CDR2 SMNVEV (reference sequence). The CDR3 is made up of 15 amino acids. The ends lost 5 bases at V and 8 bases at J; junction bases unmatched: 10. CDR3 in amino acids: CASSPLGQGRGELFF. CDR3 nucleotides: TGTGCCAGCAGTCCTTTAGGACAGGGAAGGGGGGAGCTGTTTTTT.

The rearrangement links TRBV19 to TRBJ2-2; 10 bases fit TRBD2. Germline V gene data show CDR1 as LNHDA and CDR2 as SQIVND (reference sequence). V lost 3 bases to trimming and J lost 6 bases; unmatched junction nucleotides: 10. CDR3 length: 17 amino acids. CDR3 coding DNA: TGTGCCAGTAGTATCGGAGCCAGCGGGGGGGCTTCCGGGGAGCTGTTTTTT. Protein product: CASSIGASGGASGELFF.

This chain connects TRBV11-2 to TRBJ2-2; D is unclear. This CDR3 contains 13 residues. CDR1 SGHAT and CDR2 FQNNGV come from the germline V gene. V was clipped by 1 base and J by 5 bases, with 5 bases between them. In nucleotides, the CDR3 is TGTGCCAGCAGCTTAGTAGATACCGGGGAGCTGTTTTTT. This codes for CASSLVDTGELFF.

This clone turned up a few times. The chain employs TRBV7-8 and TRBJ2-7; D might be TRBD2 (7 bases). Germline values: CDR1 SGHVS, CDR2 FQNEAQ. There are 15 residues in the CDR3. Trimming removed 5 bases at V and 6 bases at J, with 20 bases between. For the CDR3, the DNA is TGTGCCAGCAGCCCACTAGGAGGGGGAGGGCTCGAGCAGTACTTC. Its protein is CASSPLGGGGLEQYF.

The chain carries TRBV10-3 and TRBJ1-2; D may be TRBD1 (5 bases). CDR1 ENHRY and CDR2 SYGVKD come from the germline V gene. CDR3 size: 12 residues. Trimming stripped 9 bases from V and 6 bases from J, with 14 bases between. The CDR3 DNA reads as TGTGCCATACACGGGGGTGGGGATGGCTACACCTTC. Translating it yields CAIHGGGDGYTF.